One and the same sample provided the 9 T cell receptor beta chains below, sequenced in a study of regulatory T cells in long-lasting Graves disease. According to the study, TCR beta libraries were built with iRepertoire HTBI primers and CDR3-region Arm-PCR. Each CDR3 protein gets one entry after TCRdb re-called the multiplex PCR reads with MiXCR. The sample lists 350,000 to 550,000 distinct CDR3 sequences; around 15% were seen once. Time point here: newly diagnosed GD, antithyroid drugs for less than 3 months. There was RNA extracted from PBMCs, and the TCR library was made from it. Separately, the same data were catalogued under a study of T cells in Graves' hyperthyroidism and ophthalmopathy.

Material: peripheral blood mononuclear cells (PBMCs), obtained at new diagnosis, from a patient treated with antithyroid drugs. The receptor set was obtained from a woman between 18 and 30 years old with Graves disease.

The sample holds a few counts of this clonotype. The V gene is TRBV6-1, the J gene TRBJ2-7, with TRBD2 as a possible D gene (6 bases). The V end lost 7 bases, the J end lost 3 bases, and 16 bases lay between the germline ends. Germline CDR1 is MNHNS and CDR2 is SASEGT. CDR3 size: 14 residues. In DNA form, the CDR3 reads TGTGCCAGCATTCCAACTAGCTTCGGCTACGAGCAGTACTTC. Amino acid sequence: CASIPTSFGYEQYF.

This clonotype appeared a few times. CDR3 protein: CASSRSWSGELFF. Written as DNA, the CDR3 is TGTGCCAGCAGCCGTAGCTGGTCCGGGGAGCTGTTTTTT. The chain carries TRBV7-2 and TRBJ2-2; D unresolved. Trimming took off 5 bases at V and 6 bases at J, with 10 bases between the two ends. The CDR3 totals 13 residues. Germline CDR1 reads SGHTA; CDR2 reads FQGNSA.

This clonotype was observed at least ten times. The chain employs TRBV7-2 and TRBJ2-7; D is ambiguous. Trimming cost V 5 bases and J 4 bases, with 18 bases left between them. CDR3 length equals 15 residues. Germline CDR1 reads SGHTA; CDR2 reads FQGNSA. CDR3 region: CASSKPDMVVYEQYF. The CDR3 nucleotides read TGTGCCAGCAGCAAACCTGACATGGTTGTTTACGAGCAGTACTTC.

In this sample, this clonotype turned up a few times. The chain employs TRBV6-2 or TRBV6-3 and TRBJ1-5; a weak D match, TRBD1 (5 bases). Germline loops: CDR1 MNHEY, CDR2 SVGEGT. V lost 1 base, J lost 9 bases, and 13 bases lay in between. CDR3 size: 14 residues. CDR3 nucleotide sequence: TGTGCCAGCAGTTACTACTCCCGGGGGGGGCCCCAGCATTTT. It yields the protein CASSYYSRGGPQHF.

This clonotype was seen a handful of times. CDR3 amino acids: CASSEASRVGNTIYF. The CDR3 bases are TGTGCCAGCAGTGAAGCGAGCAGGGTCGGAAACACCATATATTTT. V and J are TRBV6-1 and TRBJ1-3; a possible D gene is TRBD1 (5 bases). The CDR3 loop spans 15 amino acids. Germline assignment: CDR1 MNHNS and CDR2 SASEGT. The V end was cut by 0 bases, the J end by 4 bases, with 10 bases between.

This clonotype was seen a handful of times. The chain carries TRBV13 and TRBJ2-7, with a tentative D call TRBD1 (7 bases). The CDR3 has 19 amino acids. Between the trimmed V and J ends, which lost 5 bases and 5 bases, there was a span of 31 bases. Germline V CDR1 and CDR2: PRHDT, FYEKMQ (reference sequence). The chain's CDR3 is CASSLRQGDWRGPIDEQYF. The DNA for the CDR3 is TGTGCCAGCAGCCTCCGACAGGGAGATTGGCGGGGTCCTATCGACGAGCAGTACTTC.

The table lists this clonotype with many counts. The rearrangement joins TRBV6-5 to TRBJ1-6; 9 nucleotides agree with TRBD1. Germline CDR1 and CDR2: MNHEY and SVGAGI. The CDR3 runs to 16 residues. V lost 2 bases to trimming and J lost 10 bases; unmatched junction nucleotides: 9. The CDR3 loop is CASSYLYRGRGSPLHF. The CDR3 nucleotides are TGTGCCAGCAGTTACCTTTACAGGGGGCGGGGATCACCCCTCCACTTT.

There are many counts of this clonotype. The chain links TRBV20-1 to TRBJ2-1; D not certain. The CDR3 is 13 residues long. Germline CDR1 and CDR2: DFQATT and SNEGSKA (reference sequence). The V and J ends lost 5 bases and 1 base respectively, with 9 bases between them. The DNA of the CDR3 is TGCAGTGCTGCGCTTGGATCCTACAATGAGCAGTTCTTC. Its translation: CSAALGSYNEQFF.

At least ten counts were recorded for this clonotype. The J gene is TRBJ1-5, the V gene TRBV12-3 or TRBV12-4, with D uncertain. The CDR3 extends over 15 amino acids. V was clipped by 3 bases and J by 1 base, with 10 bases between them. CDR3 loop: CASSFYSLSNQPQHF. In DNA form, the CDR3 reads TGTGCCAGCAGTTTTTACAGTTTGAGCAATCAGCCCCAGCATTTT.